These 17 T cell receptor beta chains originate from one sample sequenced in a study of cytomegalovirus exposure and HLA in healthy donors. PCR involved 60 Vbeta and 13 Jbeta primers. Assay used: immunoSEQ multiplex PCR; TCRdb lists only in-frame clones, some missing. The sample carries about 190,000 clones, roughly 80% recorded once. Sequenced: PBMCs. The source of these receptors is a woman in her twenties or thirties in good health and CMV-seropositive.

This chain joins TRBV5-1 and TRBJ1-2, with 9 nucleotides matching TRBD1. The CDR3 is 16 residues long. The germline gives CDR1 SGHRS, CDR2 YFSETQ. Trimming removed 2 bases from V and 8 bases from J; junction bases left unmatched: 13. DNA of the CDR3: TGCGCCAGCAGCTTCGGGACAGGGCAAAGCCTGTGGGGCTACACCTTC. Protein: CASSFGTGQSLWGYTF.

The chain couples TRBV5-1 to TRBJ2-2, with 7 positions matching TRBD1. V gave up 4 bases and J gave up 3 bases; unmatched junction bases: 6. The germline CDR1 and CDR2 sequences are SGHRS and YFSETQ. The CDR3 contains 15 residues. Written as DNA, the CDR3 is TGCGCCAGCAGCCCCTTAGGGGGCGACACCGGGGAGCTGTTTTTT. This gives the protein CASSPLGGDTGELFF.

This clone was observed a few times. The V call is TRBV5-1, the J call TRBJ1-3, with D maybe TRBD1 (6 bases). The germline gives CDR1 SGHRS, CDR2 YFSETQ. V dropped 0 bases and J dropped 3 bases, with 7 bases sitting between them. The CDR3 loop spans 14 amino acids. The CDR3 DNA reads TGCGCCAGCAGCTTGGACAGGGTTGGAAACACCATATATTTT. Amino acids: CASSLDRVGNTIYF.

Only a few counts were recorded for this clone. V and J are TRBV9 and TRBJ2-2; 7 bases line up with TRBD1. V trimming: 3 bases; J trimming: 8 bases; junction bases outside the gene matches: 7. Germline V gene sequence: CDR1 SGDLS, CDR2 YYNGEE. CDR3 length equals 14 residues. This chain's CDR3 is CASSASTGRGELFF. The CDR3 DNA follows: TGTGCCAGCAGCGCCTCGACAGGGCGGGGGGAGCTGTTTTTT.

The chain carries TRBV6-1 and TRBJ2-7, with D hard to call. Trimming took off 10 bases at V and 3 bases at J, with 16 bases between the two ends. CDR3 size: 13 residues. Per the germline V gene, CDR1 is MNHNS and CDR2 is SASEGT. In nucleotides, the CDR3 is TGTGCCACGCAGTTGTATCTTGTCTACGAGCAGTACTTC. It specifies CATQLYLVYEQYF.

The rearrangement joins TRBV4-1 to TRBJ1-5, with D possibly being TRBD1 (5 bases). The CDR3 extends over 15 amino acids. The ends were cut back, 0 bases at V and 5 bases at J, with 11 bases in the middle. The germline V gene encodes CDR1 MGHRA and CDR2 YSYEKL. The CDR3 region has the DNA TGCGCCAGCAGCCAAGATGGGGGGGGTTATCAGCCCCAGCATTTT. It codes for CASSQDGGGYQPQHF.

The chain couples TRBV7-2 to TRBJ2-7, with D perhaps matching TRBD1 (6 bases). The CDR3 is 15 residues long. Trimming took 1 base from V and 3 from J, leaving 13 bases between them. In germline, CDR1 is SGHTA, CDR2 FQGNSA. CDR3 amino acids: CASSLGGQPIYEQYF. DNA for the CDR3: TGTGCCAGCAGCTTAGGGGGGCAGCCCATCTACGAGCAGTACTTC.

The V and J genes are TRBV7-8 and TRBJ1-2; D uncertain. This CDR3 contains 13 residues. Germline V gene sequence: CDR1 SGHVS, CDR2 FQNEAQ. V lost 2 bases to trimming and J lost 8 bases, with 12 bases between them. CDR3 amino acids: CASSLIRGLGYTF. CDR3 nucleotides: TGTGCCAGCAGCTTAATTCGAGGGTTGGGCTACACCTTC.

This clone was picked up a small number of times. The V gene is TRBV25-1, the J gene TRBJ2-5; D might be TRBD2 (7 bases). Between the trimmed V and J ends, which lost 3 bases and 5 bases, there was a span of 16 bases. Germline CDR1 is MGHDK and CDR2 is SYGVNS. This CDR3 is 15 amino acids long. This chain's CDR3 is CASSEAQGRGETQYF. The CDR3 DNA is TGTGCCAGCAGTGAGGCGCAGGGGCGGGGGGAGACCCAGTACTTC.

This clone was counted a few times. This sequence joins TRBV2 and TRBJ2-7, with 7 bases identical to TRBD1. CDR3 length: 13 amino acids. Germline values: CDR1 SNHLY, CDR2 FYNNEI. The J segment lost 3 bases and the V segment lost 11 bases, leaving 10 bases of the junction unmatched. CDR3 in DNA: TGTGCCGGAAGGGACAGTACTCTCTACGAGCAGTACTTC. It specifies CAGRDSTLYEQYF.

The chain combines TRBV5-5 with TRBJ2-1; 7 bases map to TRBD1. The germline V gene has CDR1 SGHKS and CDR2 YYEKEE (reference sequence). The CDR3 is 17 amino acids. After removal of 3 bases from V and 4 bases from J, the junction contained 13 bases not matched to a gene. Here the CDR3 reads CASSSMSGTVTYNEQFF. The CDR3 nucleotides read TGTGCCAGCAGCTCTATGTCTGGGACAGTAACATACAATGAGCAGTTCTTC.

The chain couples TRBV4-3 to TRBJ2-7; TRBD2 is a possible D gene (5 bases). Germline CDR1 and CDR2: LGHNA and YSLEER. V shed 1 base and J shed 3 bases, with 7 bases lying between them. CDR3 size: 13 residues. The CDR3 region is CASSQVGSYEQYF. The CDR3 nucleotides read TGCGCCAGCAGCCAAGTTGGGAGCTACGAGCAGTACTTC.

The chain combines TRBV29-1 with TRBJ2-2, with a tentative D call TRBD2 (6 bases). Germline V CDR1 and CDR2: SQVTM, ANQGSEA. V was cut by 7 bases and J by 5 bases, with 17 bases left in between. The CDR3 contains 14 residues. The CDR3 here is CSAQASGRTGELFF. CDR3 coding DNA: TGCAGCGCTCAAGCCTCGGGGAGGACCGGGGAGCTGTTTTTT.

The CDR3 protein is CASSPRLAGGRDTGELFF. The DNA for the CDR3 is TGTGCCAGCAGCCCCCGACTAGCGGGGGGCCGGGACACCGGGGAGCTGTTTTTT. This sequence joins TRBV7-3 and TRBJ2-2, with 13 bases matching TRBD2. Looked up from germline, CDR1 is SGHTA and CDR2 is FQGTGA. The CDR3 is 18 amino acids. Trimming at V came to 5 bases and at J to 3 bases, leaving 9 bases not matched to a gene.

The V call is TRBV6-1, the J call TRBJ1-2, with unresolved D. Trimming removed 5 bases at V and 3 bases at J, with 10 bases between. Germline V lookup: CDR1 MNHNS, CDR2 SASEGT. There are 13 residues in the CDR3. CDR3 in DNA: TGTGCCAGCAGTCAACAGAGGGACTATGGCTACACCTTC. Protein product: CASSQQRDYGYTF.

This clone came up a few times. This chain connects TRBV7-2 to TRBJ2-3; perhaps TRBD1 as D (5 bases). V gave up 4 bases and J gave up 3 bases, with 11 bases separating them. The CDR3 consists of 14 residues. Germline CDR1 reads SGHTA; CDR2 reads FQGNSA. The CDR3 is CASSSASGTDTQYF. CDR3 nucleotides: TGTGCCAGCAGCTCGGCCTCAGGGACAGATACGCAGTATTTT.

CDR3: CAISAPGGGYTF. In DNA form, the CDR3 reads TGTGCCATCAGTGCCCCAGGAGGTGGCTACACCTTC. This chain uses TRBV10-3 with TRBJ1-2; D gene unclear. The CDR3 is 12 amino acids. From germline, CDR1 is ENHRY and CDR2 SYGVKD. V was trimmed by 4 bases and J by 7 bases, leaving 10 bases between them.